This entry describes one T cell receptor (beta chain). Antigen: not known. Clones were read by immunoSEQ multiplex PCR, and TCRdb kept only the in-frame ones, dropping some. The sample consists of more than 2,000,000 clones, roughly 93% of them appearing once. Those who donated, Caucasian adults without exception, all lived in Nashville, Tennessee. The V gene end was trimmed by 3 bases and the J gene end by 3 bases; junction bases not matched to a gene: 8. CDR3 size: 16 residues. The germline V gene has CDR1 MNHNS and CDR2 SASEGT. The source of the sample is a study of shared clonotypes between healthy human individuals. Study-level information: The plates for each donor numbered three CD4 naive, three CD4 memory, two CD8 naive and one CD8 memory.

Study conclusions and caveats: Lower generation probabilities were found for non-shared clonotypes than for those shared by all four donors.

Sample: naive CD4+ T cells from PBMCs. Subset: CD45RA+ positively selected. This TCR came from a man aged 18-30 years in good health. Some clones in this sample may be carry-over from other donors' samples. The chain has TRBV6-1 and TRBJ1-5, with 7 bases aligning to TRBD1. In DNA form, the CDR3 reads TGTGCCAGCAGTGACGCCGGGACAGCGGTCAATCAGCCCCAGCATTTT. Translation gives CASSDAGTAVNQPQHF.